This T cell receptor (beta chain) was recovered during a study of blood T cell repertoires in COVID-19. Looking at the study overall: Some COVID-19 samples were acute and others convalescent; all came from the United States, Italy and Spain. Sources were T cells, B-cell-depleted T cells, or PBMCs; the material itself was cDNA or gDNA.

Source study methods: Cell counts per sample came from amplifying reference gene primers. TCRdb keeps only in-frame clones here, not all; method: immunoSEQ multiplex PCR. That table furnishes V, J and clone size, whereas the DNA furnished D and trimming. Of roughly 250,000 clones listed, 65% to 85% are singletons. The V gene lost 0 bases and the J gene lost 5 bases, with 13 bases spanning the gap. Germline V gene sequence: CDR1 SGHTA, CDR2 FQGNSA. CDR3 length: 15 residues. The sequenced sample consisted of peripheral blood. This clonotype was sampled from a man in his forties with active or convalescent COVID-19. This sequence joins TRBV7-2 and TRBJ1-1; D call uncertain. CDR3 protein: CASSLAHGVGTEAFF. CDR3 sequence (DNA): TGTGCCAGCAGCTTAGCGCACGGGGTTGGGACTGAAGCTTTCTTT.